This T cell receptor beta chain was identified in a study of regulatory T cells in long-lasting Graves disease. Time point defined: persistent/refractory GD, antithyroid drugs over 5 years with positive TRAb. PBMCs were the source of the RNA used for TCR sequencing. Investigators prepared the TCR beta libraries by applying iRepertoire HTBI primers and Arm-PCR of CDR3 regions. As processed by the authors: Across samples, 55 to 75 TRBV and 13 to 15 TRBJ segments were found. In TCRdb, the multiplex PCR reads were re-called with MiXCR into one record per CDR3 protein. The V and J calls and clone size come from TCRdb's table, not from the authors' own analysis. The sample lists 300,000 to 500,000 distinct CDR3 sequences, less than 25% seen once, with about 20% in the top ten. This TCR derives from a female donor with Graves disease. The material was peripheral blood mononuclear cells (PBMCs), obtained when the disease was refractory, from a patient treated with antithyroid drugs.

CDR3 in amino acids: CASSYPELAAPYEQYF. CDR3 DNA sequence: TGTGCCAGCAGTTACCCCGAACTAGCGGCACCCTACGAGCAGTACTTC. The gene calls are TRBV6-2 or TRBV6-3 and TRBJ2-7; 8 bases are a match to TRBD2. V was pared by 2 bases and J by 2 bases, with 8 bases of the junction left unmatched. This CDR3 region has 16 residues. From germline, CDR1 is MNHEY and CDR2 SVGEGT.